Presented here are 30 T cell receptor beta chains from one specimen sequenced in a study of shared clonotypes between healthy human individuals. This table comes from immunoSEQ multiplex PCR, and its TCRdb copy is limited to in-frame clones, with some not included. The table has around 1.6 million clones, nearly 99% seen once. The sequencing input was naive CD4+ T cells sorted from blood. Regarding subset: CD45RA+ positively selected. Receptor source: a young man in good health.

The chain joins TRBV11-3 to TRBJ2-3; D might be TRBD1 or TRBD2, each matching 5 bases. Trimming left V 3 bases short and J 4 bases short, with 11 bases between. The CDR3 totals 14 residues. The germline V gene encodes CDR1 SGHNT and CDR2 YENEEA. DNA of the CDR3: TGTGCCAGCAGCTTCTCCAGGGAGTCAGATACGCAGTATTTT. Translated: CASSFSRESDTQYF. Supplemented by reference TRBV11-3 and TRBJ2-3, the full variable domain reads EAGVVQSPRYKIIEKKQPVAFWCNPISGHNTLYWYLQNLGQGPELLIRYENEEAVDDSQLPKDRFSAERLKGVDSTLKIQPAELGDSAVYLCASSFSRESDTQYFGPGTRLTVL.

The gene calls are TRBV7-9 and TRBJ1-5; the D is unclear. Trimming stripped 5 bases from V and 7 bases from J, with 12 bases between. The germline gives CDR1 SEHNR, CDR2 FQNEAQ (reference sequence). This CDR3 has 13 amino acids. The CDR3 nucleotides are TGTGCCAGCAGCCTACGTCCCGAACAGCCCCAGCATTTT. It is translated as CASSLRPEQPQHF.

The chain has TRBV19 and TRBJ2-7, with D possibly called TRBD1 or TRBD2 (5 bases each). Germline CDR1 LNHDA, CDR2 SQIVND (reference sequence). CDR3 length equals 14 residues. V was clipped by 6 bases and J by 0 bases, with 12 bases between them. DNA for the CDR3: TGTGCCAGTAGAGCCGGGACGGACTCCTACGAGCAGTACTTC. It codes for CASRAGTDSYEQYF.

This sequence joins TRBV28 and TRBJ2-4; D is unresolved. This CDR3 is built from 14 residues. Trimming pared 2 bases from V and 6 bases from J, leaving 11 bases between. Germline lookup yields CDR1 MDHEN and CDR2 SYDVKM. CDR3 DNA: TGTGCCAGCAGTTTAAGTCCCATCCTAAACATTCAGTACTTC. Translation gives CASSLSPILNIQYF.

This rearrangement joins TRBV6-1 to TRBJ2-5; 8 bases line up with TRBD2. The CDR3 is made up of 14 amino acids. With 4 bases clipped from V and 4 bases from J, the junction kept 5 bases outside the gene matches. The germline V gene has CDR1 MNHNS and CDR2 SASEGT. The CDR3 DNA follows: TGTGCCAGCAGTGTCGGGAGGGCCGCAGAGACCCAGTACTTC. As protein: CASSVGRAAETQYF.

The chain joins TRBV28 to TRBJ1-2; D may be TRBD1 (5 bases). CDR3 size: 13 residues. The ends were cut back, 6 bases at V and 4 bases at J, with 12 bases in the middle. Germline CDR1 MDHEN, CDR2 SYDVKM. As DNA, the CDR3 is TGTGCCAGCAGATTCGGGGCCTCCTATGGCTACACCTTC. Translated, it gives CASRFGASYGYTF.

The chain has TRBV7-3 and TRBJ2-3; no definite D call. CDR3 size: 14 residues. V was cut by 1 base and J by 2 bases, with 7 bases left in between. CDR1 is SGHTA and CDR2 is FQGTGA in the germline V gene. CDR3 sequence (DNA): TGTGCCAGCAGCTTAATGGCTACCACAGATACGCAGTATTTT. Amino acids: CASSLMATTDTQYF.

The CDR3 is CSADKDVTDTQYF. DNA of the CDR3: TGCAGCGCTGATAAGGACGTCACAGATACGCAGTATTTT. V gene TRBV29-1 combines with J gene TRBJ2-3; no clear D gene. The CDR3 has 13 residues. CDR1 is SQVTM and CDR2 is ANQGSEA in the germline V gene. V was clipped by 7 bases and J by 2 bases, with 13 bases between them.

The V gene is TRBV11-2, the J gene TRBJ2-7; TRBD2 matches at 8 bases. J was trimmed by 5 bases and V by 5 bases; bases with no gene match: 5. This CDR3 comprises 13 residues. Germline CDR1 and CDR2: SGHAT and FQNNGV. Here the CDR3 reads CASSGNSGNEQYF. CDR3 nucleotides: TGTGCCAGCAGCGGCAATAGCGGGAACGAGCAGTACTTC.

The chain joins TRBV7-9 to TRBJ2-1; TRBD1 is a possible D gene (5 bases). V was clipped by 2 bases and J by 4 bases, with 6 bases between them. The V gene's germline CDR1 is SEHNR and CDR2 FQNEAQ (reference sequence). There are 13 residues in the CDR3. As DNA, the CDR3 is TGTGCCAGCAGCTTACAGGGATACAATGAGCAGTTCTTC. Residues: CASSLQGYNEQFF.

The table lists this clone with a count of one. This sequence joins TRBV5-1 and TRBJ2-7, with TRBD2 matching over 8 bases. The CDR3 totals 14 residues. V shed 3 bases and J 2 bases; nucleotides not matched to a gene: 4. Germline V lookup: CDR1 SGHRS, CDR2 YFSETQ. As DNA, the CDR3 is TGCGCCAGCAGCTACACGACTAGCGCCTACGAGCAGTACTTC. Encoded protein: CASSYTTSAYEQYF.

On this clone: Other DNA sequences of this sample code for an identical CDR3. The chain employs TRBV6-5 and TRBJ2-6; no firm D call. V was shortened by 0 bases and J by 4 bases, with 4 bases between the two germline ends. Looked up from germline, CDR1 is MNHEY and CDR2 is SVGAGI. The CDR3 is 14 residues long. CDR3 in DNA: TGTGCCAGCAGTTACTCGCTCGGGGCCAACGTCCTGACTTTC. Its translation: CASSYSLGANVLTF.

The rearrangement joins TRBV28 to TRBJ2-7, with TRBD2 matching over 7 bases. Germline CDR1 reads MDHEN; CDR2 reads SYDVKM. This CDR3 has 14 residues. J gave up 3 bases and V 4 bases, and 6 bases lay outside the gene matches. The CDR3 DNA follows: TGTGCCAGCAGTTGGGACTATCAAAACTACGAGCAGTACTTC. It is translated as CASSWDYQNYEQYF.

The rearrangement uses TRBV6-1 and TRBJ2-1, with D tentatively TRBD1 or TRBD2 (7 bases each). The CDR3 has 11 amino acids. With 5 bases removed from V and 15 bases from J, the gap between germline ends came to 14 bases. CDR1 MNHNS and CDR2 SASEGT come from the germline V gene. The CDR3 spells CASSLAGGAFF. The CDR3 DNA reads TGTGCCAGCAGTTTGGCAGGGGGGGCGTTCTTC.

This CDR3 is CASSLRSGALATGELFF. CDR3 DNA: TGCGCCAGCAGCTTGCGTAGCGGGGCCTTGGCCACCGGGGAGCTGTTTTTT. The chain uses TRBV5-1 and TRBJ2-2; TRBD2 agrees at 8 bases. V shed 1 base and J 4 bases; nucleotides not matched to a gene: 9. CDR1 is SGHRS and CDR2 is YFSETQ in the germline V gene. This CDR3 is 17 amino acids long.

The J gene is TRBJ2-5, the V gene TRBV5-1, with 11 positions matching TRBD1. This CDR3 region has 17 residues. V lost 3 bases, J lost 5 bases, and 12 bases stayed unmatched. In germline, CDR1 is SGHRS, CDR2 YFSETQ. The chain's CDR3 is CASSWTGGFYTTETQYF. CDR3 DNA: TGCGCCAGCAGCTGGACAGGGGGCTTTTACACGACGGAGACCCAGTACTTC.

The genes are TRBV10-1 and TRBJ2-1; 10 bases match TRBD1. The junction had 6 bases not matched to a gene; V was cut back by 3 bases and J by 1 base. Germline lookup yields CDR1 WNHNN and CDR2 SYGVQD (reference sequence). The CDR3 totals 17 residues. The CDR3 DNA sequence: TGCGCCAGCAGTGACCCAGGACAGGGGGGTTCCTACAATGAGCAGTTCTTC. Translation gives CASSDPGQGGSYNEQFF.

This chain joins TRBV6-1 and TRBJ2-1; maybe TRBD2 (5 bases). V was trimmed by 2 bases and J by 3 bases, leaving 11 bases between them. Germline loops: CDR1 MNHNS, CDR2 SASEGT. The CDR3 length is 15 residues. This CDR3 is CASSELRAYYNEQFF. For the CDR3, the DNA is TGTGCCAGCAGTGAATTGCGGGCTTACTACAATGAGCAGTTCTTC.

V and J are TRBV30 and TRBJ1-2; maybe TRBD1 (6 bases). CDR3 length equals 13 residues. V gave up 0 bases and J gave up 8 bases, with 13 bases separating them. Looked up from germline, CDR1 is GTSNPN and CDR2 is SVGIG (reference sequence). DNA of the CDR3: TGTGCCTGGAGTGTACGGGGGGCCGGAGGCTACACCTTC. This gives the protein CAWSVRGAGGYTF.

The chain employs TRBV7-9 and TRBJ2-5; TRBD2 matches at 8 bases. The CDR3 has 16 residues. Germline V gives CDR1 SEHNR, CDR2 FQNEAQ (reference sequence). The ends lost 6 bases at V and 1 base at J; junction bases unmatched: 10. CDR3 nucleotides: TGTGCCAGCAGTCAAGGAGTAGCGGGGATCCAAGAGACCCAGTACTTC. Protein product: CASSQGVAGIQETQYF.

This chain links TRBV6-1 with TRBJ2-3; TRBD1 aligns across 7 bases. The CDR3 runs 16 residues. With V trimmed by 2 bases and J by 0 bases, 5 bases remained unmatched. Germline CDR1 reads MNHNS; CDR2 reads SASEGT. CDR3 nucleotides: TGTGCCAGCAGTGAATGGCCAGGGGGAAGCACAGATACGCAGTATTTT. Translated: CASSEWPGGSTDTQYF.

The chain uses TRBV5-1 and TRBJ2-7; 8 bases line up with TRBD1. The CDR3 runs to 14 residues. After removal of 4 bases from V and 0 bases from J, the junction contained 3 bases not matched to a gene. CDR1 SGHRS and CDR2 YFSETQ come from the germline V gene. In DNA form, the CDR3 reads TGCGCCAGCAGCCGACAGGGGATCTCCTACGAGCAGTACTTC. It encodes CASSRQGISYEQYF. Variable domain in full (rest from reference TRBV5-1 and TRBJ2-7): KAGVTQTPRYLIKTRGQQVTLSCSPISGHRSVSWYQQTPGQGLQFLFEYFSETQRNKGNFPGRFSGRQFSNSRSEMNVSTLELGDSALYLCASSRQGISYEQYFGPGTRLTVT.

The J gene is TRBJ2-1, the V gene TRBV5-5; D uncertain. The CDR3 runs to 14 residues. V was pared by 1 base and J by 3 bases, with 8 bases between. Germline loops: CDR1 SGHKS, CDR2 YYEKEE (reference sequence). Written as DNA, the CDR3 is TGTGCCAGCAGCTTGCCGATGAGCTACAATGAGCAGTTCTTC. Translating gives CASSLPMSYNEQFF.

This clone is a singleton in its sample. This CDR3 is CASRYGDVLTF. In DNA form, the CDR3 reads TGTGCCAGCCGCTATGGGGACGTCCTGACTTTC. The J gene is TRBJ2-6, the V gene TRBV7-2; D is undetermined. The CDR3 runs 11 residues. Looked up from germline, CDR1 is SGHTA and CDR2 is FQGNSA. The V end lost 8 bases, the J end lost 11 bases, and 10 bases lay between the germline ends.

The chain's CDR3 is CASSFMAGNQPQHF. The CDR3 DNA sequence: TGTGCCAGTAGTTTTATGGCGGGCAATCAGCCCCAGCATTTT. The chain recombines TRBV19 with TRBJ1-5, with D hard to call. From germline, CDR1 is LNHDA and CDR2 SQIVND (reference sequence). The CDR3 totals 14 residues. V lost 5 bases and J lost 2, with 10 bases in between.

This clone was counted once. This specimen includes other DNA sequences encoding the same CDR3. The chain joins TRBV6-5 to TRBJ2-1, with D tentatively TRBD2 (6 bases). The germline gives CDR1 MNHEY, CDR2 SVGAGI. The CDR3 is 16 residues long. Trimming removed 0 bases at V and 4 bases at J, with 13 bases between. The CDR3: CASSYSGLALYNEQFF. CDR3 sequence (DNA): TGTGCCAGCAGTTACTCGGGGCTAGCGCTATACAATGAGCAGTTCTTC.

The V call is TRBV11-2, the J call TRBJ2-7; D is possibly TRBD1 (5 bases). Trimming removed 5 bases from V and 1 base from J, with 12 bases in between. The CDR3 sequence is 14 residues long. Germline CDR1 SGHAT, CDR2 FQNNGV. CDR3 bases: TGTGCCAGCAGCCGAGTTGCAGGGTCCTACGAGCAGTACTTC. Its translation: CASSRVAGSYEQYF.

This chain joins TRBV7-8 and TRBJ1-1; 7 bases fit TRBD1. This CDR3 contains 16 residues. The J segment lost 6 bases and the V segment lost 5 bases, leaving 15 bases of the junction unmatched. Looked up from germline, CDR1 is SGHVS and CDR2 is FQNEAQ. This CDR3 reads CASSAMRQGFLSEAFF. DNA for the CDR3: TGTGCCAGCAGCGCTATGAGACAGGGTTTTCTGTCTGAAGCTTTCTTT.

This clone was detected once. The rearrangement joins TRBV7-9 to TRBJ2-7; 7 nucleotides line up with TRBD1. In germline, CDR1 is SEHNR, CDR2 FQNEAQ (reference sequence). Trimming removed 1 base from V and 12 bases from J; junction bases left unmatched: 6. The CDR3 runs to 12 residues. The CDR3 DNA reads as TGTGCCAGCAGCTTAGTATGGGACAGACCGTACTTC. This codes for CASSLVWDRPYF.

The rearrangement joins TRBV15 to TRBJ2-7; the D gene is possibly TRBD2 (6 bases). Germline assignment: CDR1 LNHNV and CDR2 YYDKDF (reference sequence). This CDR3 is 14 amino acids long. Trimming took off 8 bases at V and 3 bases at J, with 17 bases between the two ends. CDR3 nucleotides: TGTGCCACCGTGGCCGGGACGGGAGTCTACGAGCAGTACTTC. As protein: CATVAGTGVYEQYF.